Presented here are 20 T cell receptor beta chains from one specimen sequenced in a study of response to subunit inactivated influenza vaccine (dated by TCRdb to 2016 to 2019). Library preparation used RT-PCR. The instrument given in TCRdb is Illumina HiSeq 2500. TCRdb ran its own pipeline on the public reads, namely fastp trimming at Q25 and MiXCR clone calling, and kept in-frame beta chains. Merged by CDR3 protein, the rows form single entries marked with the most common genes and DNA. This sample holds about 780,000 distinct CDR3 sequences; less than 20% were observed only once. The top ten constitute approximately 11% of the sample. The sample consisted of PBMCs from blood, taken roughly 5 days after vaccination. The source of these receptors is a man aged 45-65 years who received an inactivated influenza vaccine. Donor details come from another sample of the same person, matched by shared clones.

This clonotype was observed at least ten times. The chain recombines TRBV12-3 or TRBV12-4 with TRBJ2-7; TRBD1 matches 9 bases. This CDR3 region has 15 residues. V was clipped by 5 bases and J by 4 bases; unmatched bases: 9. The CDR3 loop is CASSGGTGTVYEQYF. CDR3 nucleotide sequence: TGTGCCAGCAGTGGGGGGACAGGGACCGTTTACGAGCAGTACTTC.

This clonotype was counted a few times. The chain carries TRBV6-5 and TRBJ1-1; possible D gene TRBD1, 6 bases. V lost 9 bases and J lost 8, with 13 bases in between. The CDR3 covers 11 residues. Germline V lookup: CDR1 MNHEY, CDR2 SVGAGI. The CDR3 coding sequence is TGTGCCAGTAAAAGGGGGGGAGAAGCTTTCTTT. It specifies CASKRGGEAFF.

This clonotype has more than one count but fewer than ten. The chain recombines TRBV15 with TRBJ1-3; D gene ambiguous. CDR1 LNHNV and CDR2 YYDKDF come from the germline V gene (reference sequence). The CDR3 loop spans 13 amino acids. V was trimmed by 6 bases and J by 1 base, leaving 7 bases between them. The CDR3 DNA reads as TGTGCCACCAGTGTGAGTTCTGGAAACACCATATATTTT. It encodes CATSVSSGNTIYF.

The chain employs TRBV2 and TRBJ2-1, with TRBD1 identical over 11 bases. The CDR3 runs to 14 residues. Germline values: CDR1 SNHLY, CDR2 FYNNEI. With 2 bases clipped from V and 9 bases from J, the junction kept 3 bases outside the gene matches. In DNA form, the CDR3 reads TGTGCCAGCAGTGAATGGGGACAGGGGGTTGAGCAGTTCTTC. Protein sequence: CASSEWGQGVEQFF. Looking up the rest from reference TRBV2 and TRBJ2-1 gives the full variable domain: EPEVTQTPSHQVTQMGQEVILRCVPISNHLYFYWYRQILGQKVEFLVSFYNNEISEKSEIFDDQFSVERPDGSNFTLKIRSTKLEDSAMYFCASSEWGQGVEQFFGPGTRLTVL.

CDR3 sequence (DNA): TGCAGCGTTGCGTTAGGACAGGGAAAAGGAGAGACCCAGTACTTC. Protein product: CSVALGQGKGETQYF. The J gene is TRBJ2-5, the V gene TRBV29-1; 8 positions agree with TRBD1. CDR1 is SQVTM and CDR2 is ANQGSEA in the germline V gene. CDR3 length: 15 residues. V trimming: 4 bases; J trimming: 4 bases; junction bases outside the gene matches: 11.

This clonotype was detected a few times. A junction boundary mismatches the germline segment, possibly from a read error. The gene calls are TRBV20-1 and TRBJ2-4; D might be TRBD1 (5 bases). Looked up from germline, CDR1 is DFQATT and CDR2 is SNEGSKA (reference sequence). The CDR3 has 15 residues. CDR3: CSARDVSRGKNIQYF. The CDR3 DNA reads TGCAGTGCTAGAGATGTTTCTAGGGGCAAAAACATTCAATACTTC.

The chain is built from TRBV18 and TRBJ1-1; D gene uncertain. V gave up 2 bases and J gave up 3 bases, with 16 bases separating them. The CDR3 covers 16 residues. Germline CDR1 and CDR2: KGHSH and LQKENI. The CDR3 reads CASSPVREHEDTEAFF. CDR3 coding DNA: TGTGCCAGCTCACCAGTGAGGGAGCATGAGGACACTGAAGCTTTCTTT.

This clonotype turned up a few times. J is TRBJ2-1 and V is TRBV12-3 or TRBV12-4, with D perhaps matching TRBD1 (6 bases). V lost 3 bases and J 9 bases, leaving 12 bases between the germline ends. The CDR3 has 13 residues. CDR3 sequence reads: CASSFTGRTEQFF. CDR3 nucleotides: TGTGCCAGCAGTTTCACAGGGCGGACTGAGCAGTTCTTC.

V gene TRBV5-1 combines with J gene TRBJ1-1, with D possibly TRBD1 on 6 matching bases. V shed 2 bases and J shed 4 bases, with 15 bases lying between them. The CDR3 is made up of 15 amino acids. Germline V gene data show CDR1 as SGHRS and CDR2 as YFSETQ. The CDR3 is CASSFGRVGGTEAFF. The CDR3 nucleotides read TGCGCCAGCAGCTTCGGCAGGGTAGGGGGCACTGAAGCTTTCTTT.

This chain links TRBV5-1 with TRBJ2-7; the D gene is possibly TRBD2 (5 bases). In germline, CDR1 is SGHRS, CDR2 YFSETQ. The CDR3 consists of 14 residues. Deletions cut 4 bases from V and 1 base from J, with 12 bases between. The CDR3 DNA reads TGCGCCAGCAGCCCGCGGGCCGTGTCCTACGAGCAGTACTTC. This gives the protein CASSPRAVSYEQYF.

This clonotype was seen more than once but under ten times. In nucleotides, the CDR3 is TGTGCCAGCAGTTTTCGGTATTTCGGCTATGAGCAGTTCTTC. Its translation: CASSFRYFGYEQFF. The chain combines TRBV27 with TRBJ2-1; D not resolved. CDR1 is MNHEY and CDR2 is SMNVEV in the germline V gene (reference sequence). This CDR3 has 14 amino acids. The V and J ends lost 3 bases and 8 bases respectively, with 14 bases between them.

This clonotype has just a few counts. The rearrangement links TRBV7-9 to TRBJ2-5; D gene ambiguous. CDR1 and CDR2 (germline): SEHNR, FQNEAQ (reference sequence). V dropped 6 bases and J dropped 5 bases, with 13 bases sitting between them. This CDR3 spans 13 amino acids. CDR3 nucleotides: TGTGCCAGCAGGGGCGAGATAGTGGAGACCCAGTACTTC. Translating it yields CASRGEIVETQYF.

The V call is TRBV5-6, the J call TRBJ2-1, with 13 bases that match TRBD2. The length of the CDR3 is 17 residues. V dropped 3 bases and J dropped 2; count of bases not matched to a gene: 5. Germline-derived CDR1 and CDR2 are SGHDT and YYEEEE. CDR3 DNA: TGTGCCAGCAGCTCATCGACTAGCGGGAGGCCCTACAATGAGCAGTTCTTC. Its translation: CASSSSTSGRPYNEQFF.

This clonotype came up many times. The V gene is TRBV6-1, the J gene TRBJ2-1; D is uncertain. The CDR3 sequence is 10 residues long. The germline V and J ends were trimmed by 10 bases and 7 bases, with 8 bases remaining between them. The germline V gene has CDR1 MNHNS and CDR2 SASEGT. For the CDR3, the DNA is TGTGCCACCGCGTGGAATGAGCAGTTCTTC. Translated: CATAWNEQFF.

This chain joins TRBV6-1 and TRBJ1-3; perhaps TRBD1 as D (6 bases). V lost 6 bases and J lost 1, with 19 bases in between. CDR3 length: 17 residues. The germline V gene encodes CDR1 MNHNS and CDR2 SASEGT. The CDR3 here is CASSLLLGQSSGNTIYF. CDR3 sequence (DNA): TGTGCCAGCAGCCTTCTTTTAGGACAGTCGTCTGGAAACACCATATATTTT.

The V gene is TRBV9, the J gene TRBJ2-5, with 12 bases aligning to TRBD2. V gave up 4 bases and J gave up 2 bases; unmatched junction bases: 6. CDR1 is SGDLS and CDR2 is YYNGEE in the germline V gene. CDR3 length equals 16 residues. The CDR3 spells CASSPTGLAGQETQYF. CDR3 DNA: TGTGCCAGCAGCCCCACGGGACTAGCGGGTCAAGAGACCCAGTACTTC.

The chain is built from TRBV4-2 and TRBJ1-1; D is possibly TRBD1 (5 bases). The germline CDR1 and CDR2 sequences are LGHNA and YNFKEQ. V lost 3 bases and J lost 0, with 20 bases in between. There are 18 residues in the CDR3. The CDR3 nucleotides are TGTGCCAGCAGCCACCCAGGGAGCCGTGTTTTTATGAACACTGAAGCTTTCTTT. Translation gives CASSHPGSRVFMNTEAFF.

Only a few counts were recorded for this clonotype. This sequence joins TRBV5-4 and TRBJ2-7; 14 bases are shared with TRBD2. The trim removed 4 bases at V and 5 bases at J, leaving 5 bases unmatched. The CDR3 loop spans 15 amino acids. CDR1 SGHNT and CDR2 YYREEE come from the germline V gene (reference sequence). DNA of the CDR3: TGTGCCAGCAGCATTCCGGGACTAGCGGGAGACGAGCAGTACTTC. It codes for CASSIPGLAGDEQYF.

This chain connects TRBV25-1 to TRBJ2-1; D not resolved. Per the germline V gene, CDR1 is MGHDK and CDR2 is SYGVNS. The CDR3 covers 17 residues. Trimming took off 4 bases at V and 0 bases at J, with 16 bases between the two ends. CDR3 bases: TGTGCCAGCAGTGCCCCACCGGTAGGCTTCTCCTACAATGAGCAGTTCTTC. Translating it yields CASSAPPVGFSYNEQFF.

This clonotype was observed at least ten times. The CDR3, as DNA: TGTGCCAGTAGTATTGAGAGGCTATCCAATGAGCAGTTCTTC. It yields the protein CASSIERLSNEQFF. The chain is built from TRBV19 and TRBJ2-1; D remains unclear. The CDR3 runs to 14 residues. The V end was cut by 3 bases, the J end by 6 bases, with 12 bases between. Per the germline V gene, CDR1 is LNHDA and CDR2 is SQIVND (reference sequence). Full variable domain (remainder filled in from reference TRBV19 and TRBJ2-1): DGGITQSPKYLFRKEGQNVTLSCEQNLNHDAMYWYRQDPGQGLRLIYYSQIVNDFQKGDIAEGYSVSREKKESFPLTVTSAQKNPTAFYLCASSIERLSNEQFFGPGTRLTVL.